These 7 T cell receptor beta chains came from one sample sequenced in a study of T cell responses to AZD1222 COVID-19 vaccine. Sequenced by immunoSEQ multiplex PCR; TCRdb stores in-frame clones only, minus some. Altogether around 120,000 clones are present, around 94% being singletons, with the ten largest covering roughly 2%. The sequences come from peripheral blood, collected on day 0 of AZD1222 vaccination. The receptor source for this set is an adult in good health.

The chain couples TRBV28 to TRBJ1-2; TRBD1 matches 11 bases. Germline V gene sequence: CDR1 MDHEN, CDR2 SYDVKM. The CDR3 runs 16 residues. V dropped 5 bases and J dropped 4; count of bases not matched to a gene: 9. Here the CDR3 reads CASSPTGTGGGYGYTF. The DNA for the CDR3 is TGTGCCAGCAGTCCCACCGGGACAGGGGGAGGCTATGGCTACACCTTC.

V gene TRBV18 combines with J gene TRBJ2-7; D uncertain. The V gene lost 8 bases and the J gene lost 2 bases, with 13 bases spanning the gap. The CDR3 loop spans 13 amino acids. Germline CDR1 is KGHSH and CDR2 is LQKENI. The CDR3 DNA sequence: TGTGCCAGCAGCCCACCAACAACCTACGAGCAGTACTTC. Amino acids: CASSPPTTYEQYF.

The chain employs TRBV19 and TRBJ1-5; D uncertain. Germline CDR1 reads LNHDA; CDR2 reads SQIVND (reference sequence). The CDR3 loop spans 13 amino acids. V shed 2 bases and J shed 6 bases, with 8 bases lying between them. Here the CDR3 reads CASSISSVQPQHF. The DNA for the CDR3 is TGTGCCAGTAGTATAAGTTCTGTTCAGCCCCAGCATTTT.

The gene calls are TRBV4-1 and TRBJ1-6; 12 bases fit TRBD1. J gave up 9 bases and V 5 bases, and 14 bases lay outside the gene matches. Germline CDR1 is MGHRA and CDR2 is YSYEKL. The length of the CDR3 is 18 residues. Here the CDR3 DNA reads TGCGCCAGCAGCGCCCAAACCGGGACAGGGGGCGCTGTTTCACCCCTCCACTTT. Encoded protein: CASSAQTGTGGAVSPLHF.

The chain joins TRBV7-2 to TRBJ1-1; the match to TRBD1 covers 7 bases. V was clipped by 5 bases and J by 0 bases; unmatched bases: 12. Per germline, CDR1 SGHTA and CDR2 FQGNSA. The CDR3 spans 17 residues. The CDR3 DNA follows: TGTGCCAGCAGCCCCCGTCTGCGACAGGGTCTGAACACTGAAGCTTTCTTT. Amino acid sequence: CASSPRLRQGLNTEAFF.

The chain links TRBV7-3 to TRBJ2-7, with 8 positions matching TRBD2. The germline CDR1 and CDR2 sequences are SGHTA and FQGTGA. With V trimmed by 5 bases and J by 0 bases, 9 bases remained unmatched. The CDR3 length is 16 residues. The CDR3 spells CASSPNGGASSYEQYF. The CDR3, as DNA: TGTGCCAGCAGCCCGAACGGGGGGGCGAGCTCCTACGAGCAGTACTTC.

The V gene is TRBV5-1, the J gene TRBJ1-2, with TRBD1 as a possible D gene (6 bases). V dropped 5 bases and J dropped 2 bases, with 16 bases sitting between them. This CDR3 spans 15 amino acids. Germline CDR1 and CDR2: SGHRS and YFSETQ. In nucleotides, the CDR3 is TGCGCCAGCAGATTAACCTCAGGGGAAAACTATGGCTACACCTTC. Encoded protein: CASRLTSGENYGYTF.